This entry lists 14 T cell receptor beta chains sequenced from one sample in a study of control samples from healthy donors and cancer patients. Some clones are missing from TCRdb's copy, which holds only in-frame ones; the method was immunoSEQ multiplex PCR. The table includes roughly 180,000 clones, around 95% detected once. Material for sequencing was blood. These receptors came from a woman in her fifties or sixties in good health.

The chain combines TRBV20-1 with TRBJ2-1; D gene ambiguous. Germline V gives CDR1 DFQATT, CDR2 SNEGSKA (reference sequence). The CDR3 runs to 15 residues. The ends were cut back, 3 bases at V and 8 bases at J, with 20 bases in the middle. This CDR3 reads CSASLGAGMYDEQFF. The CDR3 nucleotides read TGCAGTGCTAGTCTAGGCGCCGGAATGTACGATGAGCAGTTCTTC.

The rearrangement joins TRBV18 to TRBJ1-5, with a possible D match to TRBD1 (6 bases). This CDR3 has 16 residues. Trimming shortened V by 1 base and J by 2 bases, and 12 bases separated the two germline ends. CDR1 KGHSH and CDR2 LQKENI come from the germline V gene. The CDR3 nucleotides are TGTGCCAGCTCACCACAAGGGGGTGGTCGCAATCAGCCCCAGCATTTT. This sequence encodes CASSPQGGGRNQPQHF. The variable domain in full, with the rest retrieved from reference TRBV18 and TRBJ1-5, is NAGVMQNPRHLVRRRGQEARLRCSPMKGHSHVYWYRQLPEEGLKFMVYLQKENIIDESGMPKERFSAEFPKEGPSILRIQQVVRGDSAAYFCASSPQGGGRNQPQHFGDGTRLSIL.

The gene calls are TRBV6-5 and TRBJ1-1; no reliable D call. Germline CDR1 is MNHEY and CDR2 is SVGAGI. There are 15 residues in the CDR3. The germline V and J ends were trimmed by 0 bases and 3 bases, with 11 bases remaining between them. The CDR3 DNA follows: TGTGCCAGCAGTTACTCGGCGAAAGCGGACACTGAAGCTTTCTTT. This sequence encodes CASSYSAKADTEAFF.

The chain joins TRBV4-1 to TRBJ2-1, with 8 bases matching TRBD1. CDR1 and CDR2 from the germline V gene are MGHRA and YSYEKL. The CDR3 contains 16 residues. V lost 2 bases, J lost 3 bases, and 6 bases stayed unmatched. For the CDR3, the DNA is TGCGCCAGCAGCCAATCCGGGACAGGTAACTACAATGAGCAGTTCTTC. Its translation: CASSQSGTGNYNEQFF.

This chain uses TRBV29-1 with TRBJ1-1; D is possibly TRBD1 (5 bases). The CDR3 sequence is 13 residues long. The germline V gene encodes CDR1 SQVTM and CDR2 ANQGSEA. V gave up 6 bases and J gave up 5 bases, with 16 bases separating them. This CDR3 is CSVESGWGTEAFF. The DNA of the CDR3 is TGCAGCGTCGAATCAGGGTGGGGTACTGAAGCTTTCTTT.

About this clone itself: Other nucleotide sequences in the sample specify the same CDR3. V and J are TRBV9 and TRBJ2-3, with 8 bases fitting TRBD2. The germline V gene encodes CDR1 SGDLS and CDR2 YYNGEE. With V trimmed by 4 bases and J by 3 bases, 10 bases remained unmatched. The CDR3 covers 16 residues. In DNA form, the CDR3 reads TGTGCCAGCAGCCCTCGAGGAGCGGGGGAGACAGATACGCAGTATTTT. Translation: CASSPRGAGETDTQYF. Drawing the rest from reference TRBV9 and TRBJ2-3, the complete variable domain is DSGVTQTPKHLITATGQRVTLRCSPRSGDLSVYWYQQSLDQGLQFLIQYYNGEERAKGNILERFSAQQFPDLHSELNLSSLELGDSALYFCASSPRGAGETDTQYFGPGTRLTVL.

The chain combines TRBV7-9 with TRBJ1-2; a weak D match, TRBD1 (5 bases). This CDR3 region has 14 residues. In germline, CDR1 is SEHNR, CDR2 FQNEAQ (reference sequence). The germline V and J ends were trimmed by 5 bases and 6 bases, with 16 bases remaining between them. The CDR3 DNA is TGTGCCAGCAGCGAAGGGGAAGTGGAGGATGGCTACACCTTC. Its protein product is CASSEGEVEDGYTF.

The V gene is TRBV27, the J gene TRBJ2-7; D possibly uses TRBD1 or TRBD2 (5 bases each). The V end was cut by 0 bases, the J end by 0 bases, with 12 bases between. This CDR3 is built from 16 residues. Germline-derived CDR1 and CDR2 are MNHEY and SMNVEV (reference sequence). The DNA for the CDR3 is TGTGCCAGCAGTTTATCTCGAGGGGTGCTCTCCTACGAGCAGTACTTC. It yields the protein CASSLSRGVLSYEQYF.

The rearrangement uses TRBV18 and TRBJ1-5, with 9 bases lining up with TRBD1. This CDR3 is built from 16 residues. Germline V gene lookup returns CDR1 KGHSH and CDR2 LQKENI. V lost 1 base to trimming and J lost 3 bases; unmatched junction nucleotides: 4. CDR3 region: CASSPLQGANNQPQHF. The CDR3 DNA is TGTGCCAGCTCACCACTACAGGGGGCTAACAATCAGCCCCAGCATTTT.

The rearrangement uses TRBV6-6 and TRBJ1-1; unclear D gene. The CDR3 contains 15 residues. Germline V gene sequence: CDR1 MNHNY, CDR2 SVGAGI (reference sequence). V lost 2 bases and J lost 1, with 11 bases in between. CDR3 protein: CASSYLWTGNTEAFF. Here the CDR3 DNA reads TGTGCCAGCAGTTACCTCTGGACTGGGAACACTGAAGCTTTCTTT.

V and J are TRBV18 and TRBJ2-3, with D unclear. CDR1 and CDR2 from the germline V gene are KGHSH and LQKENI. The V end lost 3 bases, the J end lost 2 bases, and 12 bases lay between the germline ends. The CDR3 runs to 15 residues. The CDR3 here is CASSPSGGHTDTQYF. CDR3 DNA: TGTGCCAGCTCACCTTCAGGTGGGCACACAGATACGCAGTATTTT.

V usage is TRBV7-3 and J usage is TRBJ1-1, with 9 bases matching TRBD1. V was pared by 5 bases and J by 4 bases, with 11 bases of the junction left unmatched. Germline V gene lookup returns CDR1 SGHTA and CDR2 FQGTGA. The CDR3 has 16 residues. The CDR3 is CASSPSTGGASTEAFF. DNA of the CDR3: TGTGCCAGCAGCCCGAGCACAGGGGGCGCGAGCACTGAAGCTTTCTTT.

The chain has TRBV29-1 and TRBJ2-1; D remains unclear. This CDR3 is built from 14 residues. Trimming left V 7 bases short and J 0 bases short, with 13 bases between. Germline V gives CDR1 SQVTM, CDR2 ANQGSEA. The CDR3 nucleotides are TGCAGCGCCGACGAGCGAAGCTCCTACAATGAGCAGTTCTTC. Encoded protein: CSADERSSYNEQFF.

In its sample, this clone was seen once. The chain uses TRBV29-1 and TRBJ1-2; 7 bases map to TRBD1. The V gene's germline CDR1 is SQVTM and CDR2 ANQGSEA. Trimming took 0 bases from V and 7 from J; bases not matched to a gene: 14. This CDR3 comprises 16 residues. The CDR3 is CSVEDRGNRGWRGYTF. The CDR3 DNA follows: TGCAGCGTTGAAGATCGGGGCAACAGGGGTTGGCGTGGCTACACCTTC.